This T cell receptor beta chain was profiled in a study of T cells in Graves' hyperthyroidism and ophthalmopathy. In the study overall: Upon initial diagnosis and before any treatment, peripheral blood was collected. Study-level findings and limits: Blood also showed most of the thyroid clonotypes that were expanded above 0.001.

Pregnant or lactating patients were excluded, as were those with uncontrolled infection or other autoimmune disease. Fresh peripheral blood, roughly 10 ml, was the source of the PBMCs. This clonotype has at least ten counts. Its antigen remains unidentified. Amplification of TCR beta CDR3 regions used RNA as the template. The primer set for the first-round RT-PCR of the TCR CDR3 was HTBI. TCRdb re-called the multiplex PCR reads with MiXCR, one entry per CDR3 protein. The sample consists of around 270,000 distinct CDR3 sequences, roughly 19% of them appearing once. This receptor was taken from a man aged 45-65 years with Graves' ophthalmopathy. Sequenced material: blood.

The CDR3 nucleotides are TGTGCCAGCAGCTGGGACAGGGTTACTGAAGCTTTCTTT. Protein sequence: CASSWDRVTEAFF. The rearrangement joins TRBV3-1 to TRBJ1-1; 9 nucleotides line up with TRBD1. This CDR3 spans 13 amino acids. Germline values: CDR1 LGHDT, CDR2 YNNKEL (reference sequence). With 5 bases clipped from V and 5 bases from J, the junction kept 3 bases outside the gene matches.